The 20 T cell receptor beta chains below come from one sample, sequenced in a study of T cells expressing NK-cell markers. TCRdb derives one entry per CDR3 protein from the 5' RACE reads, leaving out DNA. Recorded for this sample: around 280,000 distinct CDR3 sequences. Sample: blood T cells: a sorted CD56 or NKG2C T cell subset, CD4+ or CD8+ T cells, or bulk PBMC T cells (not recorded which). The receptors were sampled from a man aged 18 to 35 in good health.

V gene TRBV28 combines with J gene TRBJ2-1; TCRdb picks TRBD2, but there is no DNA to check that call. The CDR3 consists of 15 residues. CDR1 and CDR2 (germline): MDHEN, SYDVKM. The CDR3: CASRSLAGVYNEQFF. Filled out from reference TRBV28 and TRBJ2-1, the complete variable domain reads DVKVTQSSRYLVKRTGEKVFLECVQDMDHENMFWYRQDPGLGLRLIYFSYDVKMKEKGDIPEGYSVSREKKERFSLILESASTNQTSMYLCASRSLAGVYNEQFFGPGTRLTVL.

The V gene is TRBV10-3, the J gene TRBJ2-1; TCRdb proposes TRBD2, but this gene call is untestable without DNA. Germline V gives CDR1 ENHRY, CDR2 SYGVKD. This CDR3 is built from 16 residues. The CDR3 region is CAISELTSGSYNEQFF.

V gene TRBV20-1 combines with J gene TRBJ2-2; TCRdb calls TRBD1, which cannot be checked without DNA. The CDR3 has 14 amino acids. Germline V lookup: CDR1 DFQATT, CDR2 SNEGSKA (reference sequence). The CDR3: CSARPGTLTGELFF.

This chain links TRBV29-1 with TRBJ2-3; TCRdb calls TRBD2, which cannot be checked without DNA. There are 12 residues in the CDR3. Germline lookup yields CDR1 SQVTM and CDR2 ANQGSEA. This chain's CDR3 is CSFSGRGDTQYF.

The chain couples TRBV25-1 to TRBJ2-7; TCRdb designates TRBD1, a call that cannot be tested without DNA. Germline V gene lookup returns CDR1 MGHDK and CDR2 SYGVNS. The CDR3 totals 14 residues. The chain's CDR3 is CATERGGLPYEQYF.

The rearrangement uses TRBV19 and TRBJ2-1; the D call from TCRdb, TRBD2, cannot be confirmed without DNA. The CDR3 extends over 15 amino acids. CDR1 LNHDA and CDR2 SQIVND come from the germline V gene (reference sequence). CDR3 sequence: CASSIMVARANEQFF.

V usage is TRBV4-3 and J usage is TRBJ2-2; TCRdb indicates TRBD2, and absent DNA this call remains unverified. The CDR3 sequence is 16 residues long. Germline V gives CDR1 LGHNA, CDR2 YSLEER. CDR3 sequence: CASSQVGGASTGELFF.

This chain uses TRBV6-6 with TRBJ2-1; TCRdb's D call of TRBD2 is untestable without DNA. This CDR3 region has 12 residues. From germline, CDR1 is MNHNY and CDR2 SVGAGI (reference sequence). CDR3 sequence reads: CASSFSGSEQFF.

The rearrangement links TRBV12-3 or TRBV12-4 to TRBJ1-4; the D call of TRBD1 rests on TCRdb alone, since no DNA is present to check it. This CDR3 is 16 amino acids long. CDR3 amino acids: CASSTRGIVTNEKLFF.

The V call is TRBV13, the J call TRBJ1-5; the D gene TCRdb calls, TRBD1, cannot be checked with no DNA. There are 15 residues in the CDR3. CDR1 is PRHDT, CDR2 FYEKMQ, per germline (reference sequence). The CDR3: CASSLGGRANQPQHF. The variable domain in full, completed from reference TRBV13 and TRBJ1-5, reads AAGVIQSPRHLIKEKRETATLKCYPIPRHDTVYWYQQGPGQDPQFLISFYEKMQSDKGSIPDRFSAQQFSDYHSELNMSSLELGDSALYFCASSLGGRANQPQHFGDGTRLSIL.

V and J are TRBV20-1 and TRBJ2-6; TCRdb returns TRBD2, unconfirmable since there is no DNA. The CDR3 is 18 residues long. Germline loops: CDR1 DFQATT, CDR2 SNEGSKA (reference sequence). The CDR3 reads CSARRRLAGGPGANVLTF.

V and J are TRBV7-8 and TRBJ2-1; the TCRdb call, TRBD2, lacks DNA for checking. Germline V gene sequence: CDR1 SGHVS, CDR2 FQNEAQ. The CDR3 is 16 residues long. The CDR3 loop reads CASSLRLAMGYNEQFF.

The genes are TRBV12-3 or TRBV12-4 and TRBJ1-2. The CDR3 covers 15 residues. The chain's CDR3 is CASSPLPQGAYGYTF.

CDR3 in amino acids: CASSQRVGSGKTGELFF. This chain uses TRBV4-1 with TRBJ2-2. Germline values: CDR1 MGHRA, CDR2 YSYEKL. The CDR3 sequence is 17 residues long.

The V call is TRBV4-2, the J call TRBJ2-3. The germline CDR1 and CDR2 sequences are LGHNA and YNFKEQ. This CDR3 spans 14 amino acids. CDR3 loop: CASAAAQNTDTQYF.

This chain uses TRBV20-1 with TRBJ2-5; the TCRdb D gene call, TRBD1, has no DNA to confirm it. The CDR3 has 12 amino acids. Germline CDR1 DFQATT, CDR2 SNEGSKA (reference sequence). The chain's CDR3 is CSSNPGVETQYF.

This sequence joins TRBV10-3 and TRBJ1-1. CDR3 length equals 11 residues. Germline assignment: CDR1 ENHRY and CDR2 SYGVKD. The CDR3 reads CAISVGPEAFF.

This rearrangement joins TRBV18 to TRBJ1-4. The CDR3 length is 14 residues. Germline-derived CDR1 and CDR2 are KGHSH and LQKENI. The CDR3 protein is CASSPRATNEKLFF.

The V call is TRBV4-1, the J call TRBJ1-1; TCRdb proposes TRBD1, but this gene call is untestable without DNA. CDR3 size: 16 residues. The germline V gene encodes CDR1 MGHRA and CDR2 YSYEKL. The CDR3 is CASSQVGTHREGEAFF.

This chain's CDR3 is CASSLSLGGRVAYNEQFF. The rearrangement joins TRBV12-3 or TRBV12-4 to TRBJ2-1; absent DNA, TCRdb's TRBD2 call cannot be checked. This CDR3 is 18 amino acids long.